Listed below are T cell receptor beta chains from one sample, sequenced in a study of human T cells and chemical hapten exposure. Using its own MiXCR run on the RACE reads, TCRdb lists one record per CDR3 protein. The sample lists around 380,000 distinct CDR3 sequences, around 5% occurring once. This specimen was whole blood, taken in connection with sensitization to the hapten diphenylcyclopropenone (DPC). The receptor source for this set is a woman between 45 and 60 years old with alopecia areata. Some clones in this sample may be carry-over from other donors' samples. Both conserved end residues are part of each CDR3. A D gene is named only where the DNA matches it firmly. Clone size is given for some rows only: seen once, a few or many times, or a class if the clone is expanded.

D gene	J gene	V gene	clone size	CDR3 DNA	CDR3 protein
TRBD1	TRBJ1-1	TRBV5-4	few	TGTGCCAGCAGCCCCGGACAGGCCTCTATGAACACTGAAGCTTTCTTT	CASSPGQASMNTEAFF
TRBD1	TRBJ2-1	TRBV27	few	TGTGCCAGCAGTTTGGGACAGGGGGCCCACAATGAGCAGTTCTTC	CASSLGQGAHNEQFF
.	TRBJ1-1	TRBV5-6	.	TGTGCCAGCAGCTTGGGGGGCCTGGGGGACACTGAAGCTTTCTTT	CASSLGGLGDTEAFF
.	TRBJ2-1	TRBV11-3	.	TGTGCCAGCAGCACCGAGGGGCAGGGGTACAATGAGCAGTTCTTC	CASSTEGQGYNEQFF
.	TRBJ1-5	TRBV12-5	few	TGTGCTAGTGGTTTGTCGGGGAGCGGCAATCAGCCCCAGCATTTT	CASGLSGSGNQPQHF
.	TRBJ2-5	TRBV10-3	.	TGTGCCATCACCCCAGGCCTTAAAGAGACCCAGTACTTC	CAITPGLKETQYF
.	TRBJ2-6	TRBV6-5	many	TGTGCCAGCAGTTACGGTGGGGCCCCGAGCTCTGGGGCCAACGTCCTGACTTTC	CASSYGGAPSSGANVLTF
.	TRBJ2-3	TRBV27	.	TGTGCCAGCAGTTTAGCAGGAAGAGGAGATACGCAGTATTTT	CASSLAGRGDTQYF
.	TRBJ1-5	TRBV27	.	TGTGCCAGCAGTTTAAGAGCCGACCGGGAGCCCCAGCATTTT	CASSLRADREPQHF
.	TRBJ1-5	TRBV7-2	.	TGTGCCAGCAGCTTAGGAGGCGGGTTCAATCAGCCCCAGCATTTT	CASSLGGGFNQPQHF
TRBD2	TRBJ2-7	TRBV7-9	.	TGTGCCAGCAGCTCATCTCACCGGGGACTAGCCTACGAGCAGTACTTC	CASSSSHRGLAYEQYF
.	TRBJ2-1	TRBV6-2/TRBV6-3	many	TGTGCCAGCACCTCACCCCCGGGGGCCGGAGTGAATGAGCAGTTCTTC	CASTSPPGAGVNEQFF
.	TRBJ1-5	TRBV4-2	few	TGTGCCAGCAGCCAAGACACAGACAATCAGCCCCAGCATTTT	CASSQDTDNQPQHF
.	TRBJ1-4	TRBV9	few	TGTGCCAGCAAGGGGGTTGACGAAAAACTGTTTTTT	CASKGVDEKLFF
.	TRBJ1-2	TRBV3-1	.	TGTGCCAGCAGCCAAGGCCGGGGATCTAGCTATGGCTACACCTTC	CASSQGRGSSYGYTF
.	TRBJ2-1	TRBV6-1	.	TGTGCCAGCAGCTTTTTCGGGGGTGACAATGAGCAGTTCTTC	CASSFFGGDNEQFF
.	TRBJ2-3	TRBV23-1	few	TGCGCCACCCATACGCAGTATTTT	CATHTQYF
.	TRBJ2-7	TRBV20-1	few	TGCAGTGCTAGAATTGGTTTTTTTGACAGCGACGAGCAGTACTTC	CSARIGFFDSDEQYF
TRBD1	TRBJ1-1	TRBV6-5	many	TGTGCCAGCAGTCTCTACAGGGGAACTGAAGCTTTCTTT	CASSLYRGTEAFF
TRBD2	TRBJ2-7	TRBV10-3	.	TGTGCCATCAGTGGGCCTGGCGGGAGGAACGAGCAGTACTTC	CAISGPGGRNEQYF
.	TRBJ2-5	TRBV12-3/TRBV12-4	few	TGTGCCAGCAGTCTTGGACTGGCGCACGAGACCCAGTACTTC	CASSLGLAHETQYF
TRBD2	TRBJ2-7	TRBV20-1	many	TGCAGTGCAGTCGCGACTAGCGTGTTCTACGAGCAGTACTTC	CSAVATSVFYEQYF
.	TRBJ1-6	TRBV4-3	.	TGCGCCAGCAGCCAAGTCCAGGCAGGGTACGGTTCACCCCTCCACTTT	CASSQVQAGYGSPLHF
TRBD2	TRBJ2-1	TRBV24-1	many	TGTGCCACCAGTGGCTCTCTACTAGCGGGAGATGGTGAGCAGTTCTTC	CATSGSLLAGDGEQFF
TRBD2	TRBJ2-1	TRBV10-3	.	TGTGCCATCAGCCCCGGGCTAGCGGGAGCTGAGCAGTTCTTC	CAISPGLAGAEQFF
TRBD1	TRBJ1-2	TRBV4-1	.	TGCGCCAGCAGCCTGACAGGGGGCAACTATGGCTACACCTTC	CASSLTGGNYGYTF
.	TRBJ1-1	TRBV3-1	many	TGTGCCAGCAGCCAGGACCGGGAGGCTTTCTTT	CASSQDREAFF
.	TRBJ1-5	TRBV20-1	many	TGCAGTGCTTCCGACCTTAACAATCAGCCCCAGCATTTT	CSASDLNNQPQHF
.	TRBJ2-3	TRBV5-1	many	TGCGCCAGCAGCTTGGGACTAGAAACGCAGTATTTT	CASSLGLETQYF
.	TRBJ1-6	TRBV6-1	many	TGTGCCAGCAGTGCGCACACTCCCAACCTTTCCATAACCCTCCACTTT	CASSAHTPNLSITLHF
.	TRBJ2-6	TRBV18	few	TGTGCCAGCTCACCATTTGTGGATGGGGCCAACGTCCTGACTTTC	CASSPFVDGANVLTF
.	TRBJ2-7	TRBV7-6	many	TGTGCCAGCAGCTTTGGTGTTGGGGACGAGCAGTACTTC	CASSFGVGDEQYF
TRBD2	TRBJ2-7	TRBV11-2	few	TGTGCCAGCAGCTCAGGAAGCGGGAGGGCCTTCGAGCAGTACTTC	CASSSGSGRAFEQYF
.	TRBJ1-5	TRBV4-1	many	TGCGCCAGCAGCCAAGAAGCCAGATCGGGTCAGCCCCAGCATTTT	CASSQEARSGQPQHF
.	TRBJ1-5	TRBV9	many	TGTGCCAGCAGCGTAGGAAAGTACGGTCAGCCCCAGCATTTT	CASSVGKYGQPQHF
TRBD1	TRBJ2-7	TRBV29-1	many	TGCAGCGTTGGAGAGGGACAGGGGGCTTACGAGCAGTACTTC	CSVGEGQGAYEQYF
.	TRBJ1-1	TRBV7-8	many	TGTGCCAGCAGCCCCGGACAGCTCATGAACACTGAAGCTTTCTTT	CASSPGQLMNTEAFF
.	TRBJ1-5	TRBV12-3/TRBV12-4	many	TGTGCCAGCACCTCCCTCGGGGCGAATCAGCCCCAGCATTTT	CASTSLGANQPQHF
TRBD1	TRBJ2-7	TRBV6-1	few	TGTGCCAGCAGTCCAATCGGGACAGGGTCCTACGAGCAGTACTTC	CASSPIGTGSYEQYF
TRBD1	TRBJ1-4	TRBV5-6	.	TGTGCCAGCAGCTTGTTTGGGACAGGGGAAGAAAAACTGTTTTTT	CASSLFGTGEEKLFF
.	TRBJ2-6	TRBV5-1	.	TGCGCCAGCAGGTTGTCTGGGGCCAACGTCCTGACTTTC	CASRLSGANVLTF
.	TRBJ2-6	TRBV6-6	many	TGTGCCAGCAGTTCTGGGGCCCCCTCTGGGGCCAACGTCCTGACTTTC	CASSSGAPSGANVLTF
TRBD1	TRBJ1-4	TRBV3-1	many	TGTGCCAGCAGCCAAGACTGGGAGACAGGGAGAAGTGAAAAACTGTTTTTT	CASSQDWETGRSEKLFF
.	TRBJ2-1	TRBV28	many	TGTGCCAGCCTCGGCTCCCCCGGGGGCTCCTACAATGAGCAGTTCTTC	CASLGSPGGSYNEQFF
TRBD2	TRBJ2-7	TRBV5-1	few	TGCGCCAGCAGCTTGACAGCGGGGACCTACGAGCAGTACTTC	CASSLTAGTYEQYF
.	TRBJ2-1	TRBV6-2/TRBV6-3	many	TGTGCCAGCAGTTACCATCTCACTAGCAATGAGCAGTTCTTC	CASSYHLTSNEQFF
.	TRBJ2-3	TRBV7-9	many	TGTGCCAGCAGTTCCCCCCGGTTTGCAGATACGCAGTATTTT	CASSSPRFADTQYF
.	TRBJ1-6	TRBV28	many	TGTGCCAGCAGTTTAACCCAGGGTAGAGCACCCCTCCACTTT	CASSLTQGRAPLHF
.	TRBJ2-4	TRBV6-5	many	TGTGCCACCCGGAACAGAGCCAAAAACATTCAGTACTTC	CATRNRAKNIQYF